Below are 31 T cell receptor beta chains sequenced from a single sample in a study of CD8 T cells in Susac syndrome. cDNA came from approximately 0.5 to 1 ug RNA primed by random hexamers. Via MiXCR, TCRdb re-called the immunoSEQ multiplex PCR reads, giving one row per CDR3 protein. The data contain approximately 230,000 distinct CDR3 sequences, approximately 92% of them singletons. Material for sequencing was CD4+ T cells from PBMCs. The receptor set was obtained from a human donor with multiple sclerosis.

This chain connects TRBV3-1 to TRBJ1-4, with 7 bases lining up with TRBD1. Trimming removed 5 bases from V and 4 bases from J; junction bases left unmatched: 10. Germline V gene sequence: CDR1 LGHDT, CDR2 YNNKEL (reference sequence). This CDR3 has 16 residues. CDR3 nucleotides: TGTGCCAGCAGCTGGGAGACCGGGACAGATAATGAAAAACTGTTTTTT. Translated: CASSWETGTDNEKLFF.

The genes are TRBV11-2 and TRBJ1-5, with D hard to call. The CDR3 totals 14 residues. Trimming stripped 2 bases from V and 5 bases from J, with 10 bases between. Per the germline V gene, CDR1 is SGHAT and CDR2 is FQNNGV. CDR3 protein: CASSLKGRDQPQHF. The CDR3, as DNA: TGTGCCAGCAGCTTAAAAGGGAGGGATCAGCCCCAGCATTTT.

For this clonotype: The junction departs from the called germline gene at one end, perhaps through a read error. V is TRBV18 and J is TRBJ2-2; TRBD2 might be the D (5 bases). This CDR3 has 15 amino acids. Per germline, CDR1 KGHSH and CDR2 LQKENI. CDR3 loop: CASSPGRRNTGKLFF. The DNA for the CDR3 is TGTGCCAGCTCACCGGGCCGGAGGAACACCGGGAAGCTGTTTTTT. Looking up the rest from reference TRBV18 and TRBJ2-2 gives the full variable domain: NAGVMQNPRHLVRRRGQEARLRCSPMKGHSHVYWYRQLPEEGLKFMVYLQKENIIDESGMPKERFSAEFPKEGPSILRIQQVVRGDSAAYFCASSPGRRNTGKLFFGEGSRLTVL.

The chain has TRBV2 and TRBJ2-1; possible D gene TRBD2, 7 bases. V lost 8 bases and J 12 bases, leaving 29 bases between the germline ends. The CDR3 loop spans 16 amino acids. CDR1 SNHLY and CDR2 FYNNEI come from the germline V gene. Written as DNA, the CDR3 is TGTGCCAGCCAGAACGGCTTGGGCGGAGGGGGGGTTGGGCAGTTCTTC. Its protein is CASQNGLGGGGVGQFF. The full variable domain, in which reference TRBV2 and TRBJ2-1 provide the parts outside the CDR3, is EPEVTQTPSHQVTQMGQEVILRCVPISNHLYFYWYRQILGQKVEFLVSFYNNEISEKSEIFDDQFSVERPDGSNFTLKIRSTKLEDSAMYFCASQNGLGGGGVGQFFGPGTRLTVL.

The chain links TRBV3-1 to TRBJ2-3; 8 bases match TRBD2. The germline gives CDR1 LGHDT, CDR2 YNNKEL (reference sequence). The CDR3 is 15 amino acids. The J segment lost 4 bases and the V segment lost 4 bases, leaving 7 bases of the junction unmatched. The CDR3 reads CASSPAGDGADTQYF. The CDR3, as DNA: TGTGCCAGCAGCCCAGCGGGGGACGGGGCAGATACGCAGTATTTT.

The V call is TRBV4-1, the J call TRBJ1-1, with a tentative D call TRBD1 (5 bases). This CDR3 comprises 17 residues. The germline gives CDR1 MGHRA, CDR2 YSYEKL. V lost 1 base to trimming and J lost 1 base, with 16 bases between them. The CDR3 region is CASSQAGRGAGNTEAFF. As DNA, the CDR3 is TGCGCCAGCAGCCAAGCGGGGAGGGGCGCGGGGAACACTGAAGCTTTCTTT.

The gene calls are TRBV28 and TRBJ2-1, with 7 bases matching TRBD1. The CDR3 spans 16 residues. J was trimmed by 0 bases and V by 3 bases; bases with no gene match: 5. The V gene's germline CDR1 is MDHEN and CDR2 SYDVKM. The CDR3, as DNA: TGTGCCAGCAGTTTTACGTGGGACAGCTCCTACAATGAGCAGTTCTTC. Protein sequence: CASSFTWDSSYNEQFF.

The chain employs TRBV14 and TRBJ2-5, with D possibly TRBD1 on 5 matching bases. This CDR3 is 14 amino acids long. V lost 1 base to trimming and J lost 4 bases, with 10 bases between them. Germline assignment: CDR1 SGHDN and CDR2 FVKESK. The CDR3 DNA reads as TGTGCCAGCAGCCAAGGGGGCTCTGGAGAGACCCAGTACTTC. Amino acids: CASSQGGSGETQYF. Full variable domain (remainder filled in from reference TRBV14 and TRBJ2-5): EAGVTQFPSHSVIEKGQTVTLRCDPISGHDNLYWYRRVMGKEIKFLLHFVKESKQDESGMPNNRFLAERTGGTYSTLKVQPAELEDSGVYFCASSQGGSGETQYFGPGTRLLVL.

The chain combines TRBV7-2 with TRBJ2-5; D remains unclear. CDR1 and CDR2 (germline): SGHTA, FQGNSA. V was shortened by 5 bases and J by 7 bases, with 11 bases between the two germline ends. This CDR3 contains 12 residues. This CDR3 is CASSPPDLTQYF. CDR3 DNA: TGTGCCAGCAGCCCGCCCGATTTGACCCAGTACTTC.

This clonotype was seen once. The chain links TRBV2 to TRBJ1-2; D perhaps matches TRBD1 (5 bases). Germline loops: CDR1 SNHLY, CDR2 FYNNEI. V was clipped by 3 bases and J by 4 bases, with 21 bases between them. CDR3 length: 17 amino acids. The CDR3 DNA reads TGTGCCAGCAGTGATCCGGCCCCTGGGACGGGCCGCTATGGCTACACCTTC. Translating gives CASSDPAPGTGRYGYTF.

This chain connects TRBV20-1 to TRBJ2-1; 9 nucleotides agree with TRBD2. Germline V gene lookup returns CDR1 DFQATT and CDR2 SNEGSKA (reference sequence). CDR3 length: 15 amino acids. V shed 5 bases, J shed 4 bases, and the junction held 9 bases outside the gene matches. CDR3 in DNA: TGCAGTGCTTACCCCGCTAGCGGGGTGTACAATGAGCAGTTCTTC. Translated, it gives CSAYPASGVYNEQFF.

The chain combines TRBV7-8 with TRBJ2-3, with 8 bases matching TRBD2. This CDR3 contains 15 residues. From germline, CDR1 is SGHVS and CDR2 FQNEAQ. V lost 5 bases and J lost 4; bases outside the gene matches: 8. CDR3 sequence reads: CASSLTSAGPDTQYF. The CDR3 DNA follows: TGTGCCAGCAGCCTGACTAGCGCGGGGCCAGATACGCAGTATTTT.

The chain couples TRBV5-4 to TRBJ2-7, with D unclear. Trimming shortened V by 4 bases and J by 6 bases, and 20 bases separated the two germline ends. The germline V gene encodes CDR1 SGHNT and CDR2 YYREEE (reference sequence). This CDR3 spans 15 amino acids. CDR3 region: CASSPQRQAHAEQYF. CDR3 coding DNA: TGTGCCAGCAGCCCGCAGAGGCAGGCCCACGCCGAGCAGTACTTC.

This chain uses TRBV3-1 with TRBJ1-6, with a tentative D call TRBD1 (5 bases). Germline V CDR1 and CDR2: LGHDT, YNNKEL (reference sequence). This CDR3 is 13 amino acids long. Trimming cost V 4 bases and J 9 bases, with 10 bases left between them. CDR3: CASSPGQGSPLHF. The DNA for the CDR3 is TGTGCCAGCAGCCCCGGTCAGGGTTCACCCCTCCACTTT.

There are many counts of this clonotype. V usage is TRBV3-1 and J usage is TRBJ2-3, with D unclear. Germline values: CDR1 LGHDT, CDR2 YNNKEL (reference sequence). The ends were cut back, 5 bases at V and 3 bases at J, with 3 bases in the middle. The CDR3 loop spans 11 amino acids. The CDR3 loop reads CASSSTDTQYF. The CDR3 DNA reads TGTGCCAGCAGCTCTACAGATACGCAGTATTTT.

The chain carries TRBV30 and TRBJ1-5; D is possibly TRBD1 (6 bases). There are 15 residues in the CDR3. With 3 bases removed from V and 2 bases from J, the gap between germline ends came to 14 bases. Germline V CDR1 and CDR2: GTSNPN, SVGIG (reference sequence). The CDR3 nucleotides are TGTGCCTGGAGGAGGAGGGGACAAGGCAATCAGCCCCAGCATTTT. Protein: CAWRRRGQGNQPQHF.

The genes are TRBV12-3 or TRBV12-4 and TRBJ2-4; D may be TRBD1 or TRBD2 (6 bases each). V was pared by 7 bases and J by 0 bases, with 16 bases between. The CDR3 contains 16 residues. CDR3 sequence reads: CASNFGGGLAKNIQYF. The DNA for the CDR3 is TGTGCCAGCAACTTCGGAGGGGGACTAGCCAAAAACATTCAGTACTTC.

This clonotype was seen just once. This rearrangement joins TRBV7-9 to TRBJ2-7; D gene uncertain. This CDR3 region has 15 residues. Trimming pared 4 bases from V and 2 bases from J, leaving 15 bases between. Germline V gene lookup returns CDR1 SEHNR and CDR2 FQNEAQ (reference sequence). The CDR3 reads CASSSSNRAPYEQYV. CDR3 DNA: TGTGCCAGCAGCTCCTCGAACCGGGCCCCCTACGAGCAGTACGTC.

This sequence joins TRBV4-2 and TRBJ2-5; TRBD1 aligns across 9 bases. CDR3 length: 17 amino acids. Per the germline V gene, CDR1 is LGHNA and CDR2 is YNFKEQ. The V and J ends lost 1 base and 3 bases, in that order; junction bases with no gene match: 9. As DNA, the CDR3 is TGTGCCAGCAGCCAAGGGACCACCCGGGACAGGGAAGAGACCCAGTACTTC. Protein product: CASSQGTTRDREETQYF.

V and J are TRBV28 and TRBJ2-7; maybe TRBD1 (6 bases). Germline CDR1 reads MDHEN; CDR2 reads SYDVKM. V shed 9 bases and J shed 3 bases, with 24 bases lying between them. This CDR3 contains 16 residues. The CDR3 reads CASRGPGVPPFYEQYF. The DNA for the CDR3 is TGTGCCAGTCGAGGGCCAGGGGTCCCCCCCTTCTACGAGCAGTACTTC.

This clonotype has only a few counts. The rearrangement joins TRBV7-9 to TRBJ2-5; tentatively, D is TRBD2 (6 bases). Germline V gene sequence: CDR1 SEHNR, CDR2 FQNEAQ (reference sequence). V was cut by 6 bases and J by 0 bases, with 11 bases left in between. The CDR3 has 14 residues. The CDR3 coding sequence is TGTGCCAGCAGTTTGGGGGGATACCAAGAGACCCAGTACTTC. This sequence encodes CASSLGGYQETQYF.

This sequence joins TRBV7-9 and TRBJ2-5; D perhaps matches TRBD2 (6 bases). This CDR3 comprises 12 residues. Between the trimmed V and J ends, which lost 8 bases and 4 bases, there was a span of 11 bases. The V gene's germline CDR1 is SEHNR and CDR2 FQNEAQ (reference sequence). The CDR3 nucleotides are TGTGCCAGCCGTCCGGAGGGAGAGACCCAGTACTTC. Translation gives CASRPEGETQYF.

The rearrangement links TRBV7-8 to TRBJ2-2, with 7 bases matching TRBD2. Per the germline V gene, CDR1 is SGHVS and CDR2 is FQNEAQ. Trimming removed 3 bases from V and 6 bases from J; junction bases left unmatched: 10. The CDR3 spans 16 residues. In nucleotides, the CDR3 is TGTGCCAGCAGCTTTTCGGTGGGAGGGTTGGCCGGGGAGCTGTTTTTT. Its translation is CASSFSVGGLAGELFF.

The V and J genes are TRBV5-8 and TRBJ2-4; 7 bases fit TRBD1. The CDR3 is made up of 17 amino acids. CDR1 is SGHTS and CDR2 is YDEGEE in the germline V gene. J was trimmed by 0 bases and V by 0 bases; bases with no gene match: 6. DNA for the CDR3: TGTGCCAGCAGCTTGGTTAGGGACAGCCTAGCCAAAAACATTCAGTACTTC. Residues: CASSLVRDSLAKNIQYF.

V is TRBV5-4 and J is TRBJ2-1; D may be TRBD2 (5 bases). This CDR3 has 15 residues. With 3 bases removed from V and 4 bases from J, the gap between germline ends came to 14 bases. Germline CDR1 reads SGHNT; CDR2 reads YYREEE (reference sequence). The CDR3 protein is CASSSEGGRYNEQFF. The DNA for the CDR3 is TGTGCCAGCAGCTCAGAGGGCGGCAGATACAATGAGCAGTTCTTC.

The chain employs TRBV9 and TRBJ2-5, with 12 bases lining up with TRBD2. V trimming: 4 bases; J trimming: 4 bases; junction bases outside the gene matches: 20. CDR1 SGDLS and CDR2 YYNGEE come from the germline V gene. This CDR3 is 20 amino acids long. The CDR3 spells CASSPRILAGGPGSGETQYF. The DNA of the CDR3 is TGTGCCAGCAGCCCCCGTATTCTAGCGGGAGGGCCGGGGTCAGGAGAGACCCAGTACTTC.

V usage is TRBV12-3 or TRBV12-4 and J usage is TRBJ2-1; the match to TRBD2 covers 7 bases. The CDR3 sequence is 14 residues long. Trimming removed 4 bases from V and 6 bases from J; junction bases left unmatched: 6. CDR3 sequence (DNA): TGTGCCAGCAGTTCCAAAGCTAGCGGCAATGAGCAGTTCTTC. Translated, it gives CASSSKASGNEQFF.

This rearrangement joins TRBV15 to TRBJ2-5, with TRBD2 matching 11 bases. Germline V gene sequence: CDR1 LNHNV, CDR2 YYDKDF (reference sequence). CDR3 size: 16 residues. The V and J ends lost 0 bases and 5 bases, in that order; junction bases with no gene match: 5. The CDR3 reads CATSRDSLAGEETQYF. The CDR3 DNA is TGTGCCACCAGCAGAGATTCACTAGCGGGGGAGGAGACCCAGTACTTC.

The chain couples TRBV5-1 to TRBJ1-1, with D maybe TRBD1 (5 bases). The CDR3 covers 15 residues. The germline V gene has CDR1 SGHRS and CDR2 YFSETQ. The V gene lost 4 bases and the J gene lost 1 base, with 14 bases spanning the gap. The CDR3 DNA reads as TGCGCCAGCAGCCCCCTTCAAGGGGCGAACACTGAAGCTTTCTTT. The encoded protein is CASSPLQGANTEAFF.

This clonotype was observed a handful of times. The CDR3 loop is CASSISSGANVLTF. CDR3 nucleotides: TGTGCCAGTAGTATAAGCTCTGGGGCCAACGTCCTGACTTTC. The V gene is TRBV19, the J gene TRBJ2-6; D unclear. V gave up 2 bases and J gave up 0 bases, with 2 bases separating them. Looked up from germline, CDR1 is LNHDA and CDR2 is SQIVND (reference sequence). The CDR3 extends over 14 amino acids.

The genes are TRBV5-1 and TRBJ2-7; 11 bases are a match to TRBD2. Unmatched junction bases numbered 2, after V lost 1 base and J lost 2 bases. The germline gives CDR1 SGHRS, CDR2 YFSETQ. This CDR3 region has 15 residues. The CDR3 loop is CASSLTSGGPYEQYF. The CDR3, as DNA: TGCGCCAGCAGCTTGACTAGCGGGGGACCCTACGAGCAGTACTTC.